This T cell receptor beta chain was identified during a study of blood T cell repertoires in COVID-19. Study overall: COVID-19 samples collected from the United States, Italy and Spain covered acute and convalescent phases. Nucleic acid was either cDNA or gDNA, and it came from T cells, B-cell-depleted T cells, or PBMCs.

Original methodology: Amplification with reference gene primers provided the estimates of nucleated cell counts. Clones were read by immunoSEQ multiplex PCR, and TCRdb kept only the in-frame ones, dropping some. D and trimming were read from the DNA, whereas the V and J calls and clone size are those reported in that table. The repertoire includes 65,000 to 75,000 clones, around 83% of them detected once, and more than 9.5% sits in the top ten. This clone was found once. The CDR3 has 16 amino acids. V was cut by 0 bases and J by 7 bases, with 15 bases left in between. Germline V gene data show CDR1 as MNHNS and CDR2 as SASEGT.

The sample consisted of peripheral blood. The receptor was isolated from a woman over 75 with acute or convalescent COVID-19. The chain carries TRBV6-1 and TRBJ1-4, with D hard to call. Written as DNA, the CDR3 is TGTGCCAGCAGTGAAGCGCAGGCTCTCTCTACTGAAAAACTGTTTTTT. It translates to CASSEAQALSTEKLFF.